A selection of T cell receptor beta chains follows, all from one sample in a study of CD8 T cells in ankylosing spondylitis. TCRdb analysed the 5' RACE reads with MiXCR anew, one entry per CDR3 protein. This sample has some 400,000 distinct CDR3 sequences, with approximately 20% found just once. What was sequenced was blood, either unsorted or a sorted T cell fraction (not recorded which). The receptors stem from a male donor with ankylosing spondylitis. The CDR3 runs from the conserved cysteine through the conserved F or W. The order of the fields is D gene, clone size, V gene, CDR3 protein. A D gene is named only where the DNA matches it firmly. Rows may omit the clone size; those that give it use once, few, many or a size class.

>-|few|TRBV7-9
CASSRSLGGSTDTQYF
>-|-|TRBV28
CASRVFQGDQPQHF
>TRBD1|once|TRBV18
CASSLRDRAAVGEKLFF
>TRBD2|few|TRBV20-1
CSAETSGIYNEQFF
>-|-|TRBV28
CASSSAGGYWETQYF
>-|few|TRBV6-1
CASSTPSRAVLGDYGYTF
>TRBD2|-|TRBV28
CASNLAGGSETQYF
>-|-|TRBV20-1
CSARVGGRETQYF
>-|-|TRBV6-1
CASAVRQVNTGELFF
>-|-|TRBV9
CASSRLGRANYGYTF
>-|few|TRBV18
CASSPRSGAIGDTQYF
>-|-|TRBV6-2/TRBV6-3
CASSYPGWVGNNEQFF
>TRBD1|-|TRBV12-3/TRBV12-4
CASGQDRASEAFF
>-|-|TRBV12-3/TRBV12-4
CASTPRYGETQYF
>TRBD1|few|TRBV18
CASSPWTGSGTDTQYF
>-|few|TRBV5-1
CASSRTQLNTEAFF
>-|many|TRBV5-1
CASSFSANTEAFF
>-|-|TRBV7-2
CASSPLGDRRTDTQYF
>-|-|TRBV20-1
CSAQLGGKSFQGTQYF
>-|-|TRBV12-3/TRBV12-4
CAPLGPGEQFF
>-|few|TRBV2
CASSARTANTGELFF
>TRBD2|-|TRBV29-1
CSVHGTSGQGGTGELFF
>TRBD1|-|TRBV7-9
CASSRTGSGQPQHF
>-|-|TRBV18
CASSPSHTGLLAKNIQYF
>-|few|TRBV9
CASSVASQETQYF
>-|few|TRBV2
CASSGTGNEKLFF
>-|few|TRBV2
CASKLDYGYTF
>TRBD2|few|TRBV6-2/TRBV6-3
CASSSLMFGGRNEQFF
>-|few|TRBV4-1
CASSPPARYEQYF
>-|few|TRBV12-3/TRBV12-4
CASRVGISNEKLFF
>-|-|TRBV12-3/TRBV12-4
CASSFPGRSEAFF
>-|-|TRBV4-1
CASSQDLSGGGTQYF
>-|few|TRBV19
CASSVQGSDTQYF
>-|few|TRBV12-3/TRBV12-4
CASSRPSSEQYF
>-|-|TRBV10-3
CAIRRETTDTQYF
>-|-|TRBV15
CATSRDEYQPQHF
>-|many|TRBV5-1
CASSFQRNYNEQFF
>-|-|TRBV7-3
CASSLMSATANTGELFF
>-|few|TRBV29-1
CSVARESLGGELFF
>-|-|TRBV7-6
CASSLRKDGGYEQYF
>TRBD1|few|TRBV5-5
CASSGTGNTGELFF
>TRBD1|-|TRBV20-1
CSAKKDRAQFF
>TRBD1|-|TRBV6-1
CASSRGQGDNEQFF
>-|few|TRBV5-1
CASSLEGRDDSPLHF
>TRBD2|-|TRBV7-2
CASSPHGGEASYNEQFF
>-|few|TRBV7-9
CASSLARGVEKLFF
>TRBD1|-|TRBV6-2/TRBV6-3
CASSEGQDYWSPLHF
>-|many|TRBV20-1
CSARAEVISYEQYF
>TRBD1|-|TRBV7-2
CASSRDSRPYNEQFF
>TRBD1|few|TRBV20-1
CSARGNRGRGMNTEAFF